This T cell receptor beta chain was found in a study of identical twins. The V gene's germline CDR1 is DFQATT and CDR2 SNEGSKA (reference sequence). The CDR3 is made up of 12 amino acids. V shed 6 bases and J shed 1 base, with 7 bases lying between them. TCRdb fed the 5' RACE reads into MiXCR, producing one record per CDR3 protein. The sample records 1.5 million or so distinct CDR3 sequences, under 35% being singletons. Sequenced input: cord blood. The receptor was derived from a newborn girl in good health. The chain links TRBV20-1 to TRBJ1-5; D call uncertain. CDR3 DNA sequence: TGCAGTGCCACAGACAGCAATCAGCCCCAGCATTTT. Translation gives CSATDSNQPQHF.